The 28 T cell receptor beta chains in this list originate from one sample, sequenced in a study of beta chain features in type 1 diabetes. Points from the study as a whole: Moderately but significantly shorter TCRB CDR3s were found in Type 1 diabetes patients in all four CD4+ subsets.

Their specific antigens are unknown. What was sequenced were expressed TCRB transcripts, since all of the isolated RNA had been reverse transcribed. The assay was immunoSEQ multiplex PCR, and TCRdb's table has in-frame clones only and misses some. The sample holds about 15,000 clones, less than 85% seen once. The sample consisted of stem cell memory CD4+ T cells from blood. The source is a man aged 25-45 years with type 1 diabetes.

The chain recombines TRBV4-3 with TRBJ2-7; possible D gene TRBD1, 6 bases. CDR1 LGHNA and CDR2 YSLEER come from the germline V gene. CDR3 length: 15 residues. V lost 0 bases and J 2 bases, leaving 11 bases between the germline ends. The CDR3: CASSQETGKAYEQYF. The CDR3 nucleotides are TGCGCCAGCAGCCAAGAAACAGGGAAGGCCTACGAGCAGTACTTC.

This clone was seen more than once but under ten times. The J gene is TRBJ2-1, the V gene TRBV4-3; 8 bases are a match to TRBD2. Looked up from germline, CDR1 is LGHNA and CDR2 is YSLEER. CDR3 size: 17 residues. With 1 base clipped from V and 1 base from J, the junction kept 6 bases outside the gene matches. DNA of the CDR3: TGCGCCAGCAGCCAAGCGACTAGCGCTTATTCCTACAATGAGCAGTTCTTC. This gives the protein CASSQATSAYSYNEQFF.

The chain is built from TRBV11-2 and TRBJ2-5; no firm D call. The germline CDR1 and CDR2 sequences are SGHAT and FQNNGV. The CDR3 covers 14 residues. V was shortened by 1 base and J by 4 bases, with 10 bases between the two germline ends. In DNA, the CDR3 is TGTGCCAGCAGCTTAGCGGTGCGTAGAGAGACCCAGTACTTC. It translates to CASSLAVRRETQYF.

This clone turned up a few times. This chain joins TRBV5-1 and TRBJ2-3, with 8 nucleotides matching TRBD1. This CDR3 has 15 residues. J lost 6 bases, V lost 3 bases, and 9 bases had no gene match. Per germline, CDR1 SGHRS and CDR2 YFSETQ. In nucleotides, the CDR3 is TGCGCCAGCAGCTCAGGACAGGGCCCTCAGGATACGCAGTATTTT. Its translation is CASSSGQGPQDTQYF. The full variable domain, in which reference TRBV5-1 and TRBJ2-3 provide the parts outside the CDR3, is KAGVTQTPRYLIKTRGQQVTLSCSPISGHRSVSWYQQTPGQGLQFLFEYFSETQRNKGNFPGRFSGRQFSNSRSEMNVSTLELGDSALYLCASSSGQGPQDTQYFGPGTRLTVL.

V and J are TRBV5-1 and TRBJ1-6; 10 bases match TRBD1. With 4 bases clipped from V and 10 bases from J, the junction kept 8 bases outside the gene matches. Per germline, CDR1 SGHRS and CDR2 YFSETQ. The CDR3 contains 15 residues. The CDR3 loop is CASSASGTGESPLHF. The CDR3 DNA follows: TGCGCCAGCAGCGCCTCCGGGACAGGGGAGTCACCCCTCCACTTT.

The chain has TRBV14 and TRBJ1-1; D not resolved. Trimming took 3 bases from V and 3 from J, leaving 14 bases between them. The CDR3 sequence is 15 residues long. Germline lookup yields CDR1 SGHDN and CDR2 FVKESK. DNA of the CDR3: TGTGCCAGCAGCCAGGGAGAATTTGGAGACACTGAAGCTTTCTTT. Protein product: CASSQGEFGDTEAFF.

The chain carries TRBV9 and TRBJ2-1; 9 bases are a match to TRBD2. V lost 4 bases, J lost 0 bases, and 5 bases stayed unmatched. This CDR3 has 16 residues. CDR1 is SGDLS, CDR2 YYNGEE, per germline. CDR3: CASSYGLASSYNEQFF. The CDR3 DNA follows: TGTGCCAGCAGCTATGGACTAGCGAGCTCCTACAATGAGCAGTTCTTC.

The chain links TRBV2 to TRBJ2-3; tentative D call: TRBD2 (7 bases). This CDR3 comprises 15 residues. Per germline, CDR1 SNHLY and CDR2 FYNNEI. With 1 base removed from V and 4 bases from J, the gap between germline ends came to 12 bases. CDR3 DNA sequence: TGTGCCAGCAGTGAAGTAGGGGGGGCCGCAGATACGCAGTATTTT. This gives the protein CASSEVGGAADTQYF.

The V and J genes are TRBV5-1 and TRBJ2-5; D remains ambiguous. This CDR3 contains 14 residues. V shed 2 bases and J shed 1 base, with 9 bases lying between them. CDR1 SGHRS and CDR2 YFSETQ come from the germline V gene. The CDR3 bases are TGCGCCAGCAGCTTTGGGCAGGTCCAAGAGACCCAGTACTTC. This sequence encodes CASSFGQVQETQYF.

The chain combines TRBV2 with TRBJ2-7, with 10 positions matching TRBD2. Per the germline V gene, CDR1 is SNHLY and CDR2 is FYNNEI. The CDR3 spans 14 residues. The J segment lost 4 bases and the V segment lost 4 bases, leaving 4 bases of the junction unmatched. The CDR3 here is CASSGAGGPYEQYF. CDR3 sequence (DNA): TGTGCCAGCAGTGGAGCGGGGGGGCCTTACGAGCAGTACTTC.

The chain is built from TRBV29-1 and TRBJ1-2; tentatively, D is TRBD1 (6 bases). CDR1 is SQVTM and CDR2 is ANQGSEA in the germline V gene. The CDR3 is made up of 13 amino acids. Trimming took 5 bases from V and 4 from J, leaving 14 bases between them. The CDR3: CSVPSGALYGYTF. The DNA for the CDR3 is TGCAGCGTTCCCTCAGGGGCTCTCTATGGCTACACCTTC.

A remark on this clone: At the DNA level, this CDR3 is encoded by other sequences in the same sample as well. The V and J genes are TRBV5-1 and TRBJ1-1; the D is unclear. V shed 4 bases and J shed 3 bases, with 10 bases lying between them. CDR1 and CDR2 from the germline V gene are SGHRS and YFSETQ. This CDR3 has 13 amino acids. DNA of the CDR3: TGCGCCAGCAGCCGGGTTCCAGACACTGAAGCTTTCTTT. Protein product: CASSRVPDTEAFF.

The rearrangement links TRBV19 to TRBJ1-1; tentative D call: TRBD1 (5 bases). V lost 6 bases to trimming and J lost 4 bases, with 15 bases between them. Germline loops: CDR1 LNHDA, CDR2 SQIVND (reference sequence). This CDR3 region has 14 residues. CDR3 coding DNA: TGTGCCAGTAGCGGGACTCCACAGGCCACTGAAGCTTTCTTT. It specifies CASSGTPQATEAFF.

This sequence joins TRBV10-3 and TRBJ1-4, with 8 bases aligning to TRBD1. CDR3 length: 13 residues. With V trimmed by 11 bases and J by 5 bases, 7 bases remained unmatched. The germline gives CDR1 ENHRY, CDR2 SYGVKD. The CDR3 bases are TGTGCCGTGACAGGGGAACTCAATGAAAAACTGTTTTTT. Encoded protein: CAVTGELNEKLFF.

There are a few counts of this clone. The chain has TRBV7-2 and TRBJ2-5, with 11 bases matching TRBD2. Germline V lookup: CDR1 SGHTA, CDR2 FQGNSA. The CDR3 is 16 amino acids. Trimming removed 4 bases from V and 4 bases from J; junction bases left unmatched: 8. The CDR3 spells CASSSRRLAGRETQYF. In nucleotides, the CDR3 is TGTGCCAGCAGCTCCCGAAGACTAGCGGGGCGAGAGACCCAGTACTTC.

This chain uses TRBV28 with TRBJ2-2; 11 nucleotides agree with TRBD2. Germline trimming cut 3 bases from V and 4 bases from J; bases unmatched to any gene: 1. The CDR3 contains 15 residues. The germline V gene encodes CDR1 MDHEN and CDR2 SYDVKM. The CDR3 spells CASSLGTSGTGELFF. The CDR3 DNA is TGTGCCAGCAGTTTGGGGACTAGCGGCACCGGGGAGCTGTTTTTT.

The V gene is TRBV19, the J gene TRBJ2-7; possibly TRBD1 for D (5 bases). V lost 0 bases, J lost 4 bases, and 13 bases lay in between. CDR3 length equals 15 residues. Germline values: CDR1 LNHDA, CDR2 SQIVND (reference sequence). The CDR3 nucleotides are TGTGCCAGTAGTATAGATATGGGGCATGCTTACGAGCAGTACTTC. It translates to CASSIDMGHAYEQYF.

The V call is TRBV5-1, the J call TRBJ2-5; no clear D. V was clipped by 2 bases and J by 5 bases, with 7 bases between them. This CDR3 has 12 amino acids. Germline CDR1 and CDR2: SGHRS and YFSETQ. DNA of the CDR3: TGCGCCAGCAGCTTACTGGGCGAGACCCAGTACTTC. Its translation is CASSLLGETQYF.

This rearrangement joins TRBV7-6 to TRBJ2-3, with unresolved D. The V and J ends lost 0 bases and 4 bases respectively, with 5 bases between them. The length of the CDR3 is 13 residues. In germline, CDR1 is SGHVS, CDR2 FNYEAQ. The CDR3 loop is CASSLALSDTQYF. DNA of the CDR3: TGTGCCAGCAGCTTAGCCCTGTCAGATACGCAGTATTTT.

The gene calls are TRBV6-6 and TRBJ2-3; weak D call: TRBD2 (5 bases). Trimming removed 5 bases at V and 8 bases at J, with 23 bases between. Germline CDR1 reads MNHNY; CDR2 reads SVGAGI (reference sequence). The CDR3 length is 16 residues. As DNA, the CDR3 is TGTGCCAGCAGTCTTGGACTGACCAGACCCGCACGTACGCAGTATTTT. Translation: CASSLGLTRPARTQYF.

The sample holds one count of this clone. The chain is built from TRBV4-1 and TRBJ2-5; 12 nucleotides match TRBD2. Near its end, the DNA agrees better with TRBJ2-7, so the J call may be wrong. The CDR3 spans 16 residues. The germline CDR1 and CDR2 sequences are MGHRA and YSYEKL. In DNA, the CDR3 is TGCGCCAGCAGCCCAAGGGCTAGCGGGGGGGCAGACGAGCAGTACTTC. It specifies CASSPRASGGADEQYF.

CDR3 sequence: CASSSAGQGNNEQFF. For the CDR3, the DNA is TGTGCCAGCAGCTCAGCGGGACAGGGGAATAATGAGCAGTTCTTC. The gene calls are TRBV5-4 and TRBJ2-1; 10 nucleotides align to TRBD1. The J segment lost 7 bases and the V segment lost 3 bases, leaving 7 bases of the junction unmatched. The germline V gene encodes CDR1 SGHNT and CDR2 YYREEE (reference sequence). The CDR3 is made up of 15 amino acids. Combining the CDR3 with reference TRBV5-4 and TRBJ2-1 gives the whole variable domain ETGVTQSPTHLIKTRGQQVTLRCSSQSGHNTVSWYQQALGQGPQFIFQYYREEENGRGNFPPRFSGLQFPNYSSELNVNALELDDSALYLCASSSAGQGNNEQFFGPGTRLTVL.

The chain couples TRBV11-2 to TRBJ2-1; D not resolved. Trimming removed 3 bases from V and 0 bases from J, with 3 bases in between. CDR1 is SGHAT and CDR2 is FQNNGV in the germline V gene. There are 13 residues in the CDR3. As DNA, the CDR3 is TGTGCCAGCAGCTTGAGCTCCTACAATGAGCAGTTCTTC. Amino acid sequence: CASSLSSYNEQFF.

As concerns this clone: The identical CDR3 is also encoded by other nucleotide sequences in the sample. V and J are TRBV5-1 and TRBJ2-5; TRBD2 might be the D (5 bases). Trimming took 0 bases from V and 5 from J, leaving 8 bases between them. The CDR3 runs to 13 residues. The germline CDR1 and CDR2 sequences are SGHRS and YFSETQ. The CDR3 bases are TGCGCCAGCAGCTTGGCGAGGGAGGAGACCCAGTACTTC. Translating it yields CASSLAREETQYF.

CDR3 region: CASNQSRTYNEQFF. The CDR3 DNA reads as TGCGCCAGCAATCAGAGCAGGACCTACAATGAGCAGTTCTTC. This chain joins TRBV5-1 and TRBJ2-1; D gene ambiguous. V lost 6 bases to trimming and J lost 2 bases, with 12 bases between them. The CDR3 is made up of 14 amino acids. Per the germline V gene, CDR1 is SGHRS and CDR2 is YFSETQ.

As DNA, the CDR3 is TGTGCCAGCAGTGCCCCCGACAGGGACGCCTACGAGCAGTACTTC. Encoded protein: CASSAPDRDAYEQYF. The V and J genes are TRBV2 and TRBJ2-7; 7 bases agree with TRBD1. Trimming cost V 4 bases and J 2 bases; bases outside gene matches: 8. CDR1 and CDR2 (germline): SNHLY, FYNNEI. The CDR3 sequence is 15 residues long. Using reference TRBV2 and TRBJ2-7 for the parts outside the CDR3, the full variable domain is EPEVTQTPSHQVTQMGQEVILRCVPISNHLYFYWYRQILGQKVEFLVSFYNNEISEKSEIFDDQFSVERPDGSNFTLKIRSTKLEDSAMYFCASSAPDRDAYEQYFGPGTRLTVT.

The table lists this clone with a few counts. The chain uses TRBV7-8 and TRBJ2-1; TRBD1 aligns across 7 bases. Germline V gene sequence: CDR1 SGHVS, CDR2 FQNEAQ. J lost 14 bases, V lost 8 bases, and 15 bases had no gene match. This CDR3 is 13 amino acids long. In DNA, the CDR3 is TGTGCCAGCGGGTCGACAGGGCTCAGGGAAAAGTTCTTC. This gives the protein CASGSTGLREKFF.

This clone was picked up one time. The rearrangement links TRBV11-2 to TRBJ2-2, with TRBD2 matching 8 bases. The trim removed 5 bases at V and 1 base at J, leaving 6 bases unmatched. Germline CDR1 and CDR2: SGHAT and FQNNGV. The length of the CDR3 is 16 residues. The CDR3 sequence is CASSLSRGGNTGELFF. The CDR3 coding sequence is TGTGCCAGCAGCCTATCACGGGGGGGGAACACCGGGGAGCTGTTTTTT. The full variable domain, its missing parts supplied by reference TRBV11-2 and TRBJ2-2, is EAGVAQSPRYKIIEKRQSVAFWCNPISGHATLYWYQQILGQGPKLLIQFQNNGVVDDSQLPKDRFSAERLKGVDSTLKIQPAKLEDSAVYLCASSLSRGGNTGELFFGEGSRLTVL.